The 5 T cell receptor beta chains below come from one sample, sequenced in a study of regulatory and conventional T cells in RAG deficiency. Genomic DNA came from blood conventional CD4+ T cells gated CD25-low CD127-high. Only in-frame clones appear in the TCRdb table, and some are missing; sequencing was by immunoSEQ multiplex PCR. The sample has approximately 22,000 clones; roughly 96% are singletons. These records were also assigned to another study, of regulatory T cells. That paper adds: The PCR used 52 TRBV and 13 TRBJ primers.

Sample: CD25- CD4+ T cells sorted from blood. The receptors originated from a human donor in good health.

This chain uses TRBV5-1 with TRBJ1-3, with TRBD1 identical over 7 bases. Germline CDR1 and CDR2: SGHRS and YFSETQ. This CDR3 comprises 14 residues. V lost 0 bases and J lost 5; bases outside the gene matches: 2. The CDR3 sequence: CASSLVGGRNTIYF. The CDR3 coding sequence is TGCGCCAGCAGCTTGGTAGGGGGCAGAAACACCATATATTTT.

V is TRBV5-1 and J is TRBJ2-6; possibly TRBD2 for D (5 bases). This CDR3 has 16 amino acids. Looked up from germline, CDR1 is SGHRS and CDR2 is YFSETQ. Between the trimmed V and J ends, which lost 0 bases and 2 bases, there was a span of 9 bases. This chain's CDR3 is CASSLAYGAGANVLTF. The CDR3 region has the DNA TGCGCCAGCAGCTTGGCGTACGGGGCTGGGGCCAACGTCCTGACTTTC.

CDR3 region: CASSQDFSLASYNEQFF. CDR3 sequence (DNA): TGCGCCAGCAGCCAAGATTTTAGTCTAGCGTCCTACAATGAGCAGTTCTTC. The chain has TRBV4-3 and TRBJ2-1; weak D call: TRBD2 (6 bases). CDR3 length equals 17 residues. Trimming took 0 bases from V and 1 from J, leaving 13 bases between them. The V gene's germline CDR1 is LGHNA and CDR2 YSLEER.

This chain links TRBV30 with TRBJ1-2; 8 bases are shared with TRBD1. Germline CDR1 and CDR2: GTSNPN and SVGIG (reference sequence). The CDR3 extends over 13 amino acids. V lost 0 bases and J lost 7; bases outside the gene matches: 4. The CDR3 sequence is CAWSVRQGLGYTF. CDR3 bases: TGTGCCTGGAGTGTACGACAGGGGCTTGGCTACACCTTC.

This clone was found once. The V and J genes are TRBV6-6 and TRBJ1-1; 7 positions agree with TRBD1. The ends lost 2 bases at V and 5 bases at J; junction bases unmatched: 8. CDR1 and CDR2 from the germline V gene are MNHNY and SVGAGI (reference sequence). The CDR3 runs to 15 residues. This CDR3 is CASSYPTGVGTEAFF. The CDR3 bases are TGTGCCAGCAGTTACCCCACAGGGGTTGGGACTGAAGCTTTCTTT.